These 21 T cell receptor beta chains came from one sample sequenced in a study of monozygotic twins with inflammatory bowel disease. TCRdb reprocessed the 5' RACE reads, keeping one entry per CDR3 protein, no DNA. The sample features 300,000 to 450,000 distinct CDR3 sequences, with just over 2.5% in its top ten. The source material was blood. Receptor source: a human donor with ulcerative colitis or Crohn's disease, or a healthy co-twin of an affected twin (not recorded which).

V gene TRBV12-3 or TRBV12-4 combines with J gene TRBJ1-5. This CDR3 contains 15 residues. The CDR3 spells CASSFWQNSNQPQHF.

V usage is TRBV4-1 and J usage is TRBJ2-1; the D call from TCRdb, TRBD1, cannot be confirmed without DNA. This CDR3 is built from 16 residues. Germline assignment: CDR1 MGHRA and CDR2 YSYEKL. CDR3 region: CASSQGRQGYYNEQFF.

This chain connects TRBV20-1 to TRBJ1-1; the TCRdb D gene call, TRBD1, has no DNA to confirm it. Germline V gene data show CDR1 as DFQATT and CDR2 as SNEGSKA (reference sequence). The length of the CDR3 is 14 residues. CDR3: CSARLRGMNTEAFF.

The genes are TRBV27 and TRBJ2-7; TCRdb selects TRBD1, and the lack of DNA leaves this call unchecked. Looked up from germline, CDR1 is MNHEY and CDR2 is SMNVEV (reference sequence). The CDR3 has 15 residues. CDR3 in amino acids: CASSPTGGGAYEQYF.

This chain joins TRBV4-3 and TRBJ1-4; the TCRdb D gene call, TRBD1, has no DNA to confirm it. CDR1 and CDR2 from the germline V gene are LGHNA and YSLEER. This CDR3 contains 19 residues. CDR3: CASSQDMGQGSASNEKLFF.

The chain links TRBV19 to TRBJ1-2; TCRdb's assignment of TRBD1 cannot be checked, as there is no DNA. The CDR3 covers 15 residues. Germline lookup yields CDR1 LNHDA and CDR2 SQIVND (reference sequence). CDR3 sequence: CASSAPGQGYYGYTF.

This chain connects TRBV6-2 or TRBV6-3 to TRBJ1-5. Germline loops: CDR1 MNHEY, CDR2 SVGEGT. The CDR3 is 19 residues long. The CDR3 loop is CASSYSNLARRYSNQPQHF.

The J gene is TRBJ1-1, the V gene TRBV11-1. Germline CDR1 and CDR2: SGHAT and FQDESV (reference sequence). This CDR3 spans 18 amino acids. This chain's CDR3 is CASSLENILLGLNTEAFF.

The CDR3 loop reads CASSFVGTGYNGYTF. This chain links TRBV12-3 or TRBV12-4 with TRBJ1-2; TCRdb lists TRBD1, though no DNA is available to test this call. The CDR3 covers 15 residues.

The chain recombines TRBV29-1 with TRBJ2-2; TCRdb's D gene call, TRBD1, goes unchecked for lack of DNA. Germline CDR1 reads SQVTM; CDR2 reads ANQGSEA. This CDR3 is built from 14 residues. The chain's CDR3 is CSVEDGDRAGELFF.

This sequence joins TRBV7-2 and TRBJ2-2; absent DNA, TCRdb's TRBD1 call cannot be checked. The germline V gene encodes CDR1 SGHTA and CDR2 FQGNSA. The CDR3 extends over 16 amino acids. CDR3 residues: CASSSFRGADTGELFF.

The chain is built from TRBV20-1 and TRBJ1-2; absent DNA, TCRdb's TRBD1 call cannot be checked. In germline, CDR1 is DFQATT, CDR2 SNEGSKA (reference sequence). The CDR3 totals 16 residues. The CDR3 region is CSARDRTGRLNYGYTF.

This chain uses TRBV20-1 with TRBJ2-1; TCRdb names TRBD2, which stays unverified in the absence of DNA. The CDR3 consists of 14 residues. Germline values: CDR1 DFQATT, CDR2 SNEGSKA (reference sequence). The CDR3: CSARPVGGADEQFF.

The chain links TRBV3-1 to TRBJ2-7; TCRdb picks TRBD2, but there is no DNA to check that call. This CDR3 has 15 amino acids. Germline CDR1 LGHDT, CDR2 YNNKEL (reference sequence). The CDR3 loop reads CASSHVGESIGEQYF.

V and J are TRBV28 and TRBJ2-2; the D gene TCRdb calls, TRBD1, cannot be checked with no DNA. This CDR3 is 16 amino acids long. Germline V gene sequence: CDR1 MDHEN, CDR2 SYDVKM. CDR3 sequence: CASSFPPLGVIGELFF.

The chain is built from TRBV4-3 and TRBJ2-1. The CDR3 totals 16 residues. Germline loops: CDR1 LGHNA, CDR2 YSLEER. The CDR3: CASSQSTASSYNEQFF.

CDR3: CASSSGSSGGSTDTQYF. V is TRBV5-1 and J is TRBJ2-3; TCRdb outputs TRBD2, but without DNA this stays unchecked. Germline CDR1 SGHRS, CDR2 YFSETQ. The CDR3 consists of 17 residues. Drawing the rest from reference TRBV5-1 and TRBJ2-3, the complete variable domain is KAGVTQTPRYLIKTRGQQVTLSCSPISGHRSVSWYQQTPGQGLQFLFEYFSETQRNKGNFPGRFSGRQFSNSRSEMNVSTLELGDSALYLCASSSGSSGGSTDTQYFGPGTRLTVL.

The rearrangement joins TRBV6-2 or TRBV6-3 to TRBJ2-7; the TRBD1 assignment by TCRdb is unverifiable without DNA. This CDR3 region has 15 residues. CDR1 is MNHEY and CDR2 is SVGEGT in the germline V gene. This CDR3 is CASRPGTGVSYEQYF.

This rearrangement joins TRBV7-9 to TRBJ2-3. The germline gives CDR1 SEHNR, CDR2 FQNEAQ (reference sequence). The CDR3 has 14 amino acids. The CDR3 spells CASRSAQITDTQYF.

The chain carries TRBV20-1 and TRBJ2-3; absent DNA, TCRdb's TRBD2 call cannot be checked. CDR1 and CDR2 (germline): DFQATT, SNEGSKA (reference sequence). The CDR3 sequence is 16 residues long. The CDR3 here is CSARSKLAISTDTQYF.

This rearrangement joins TRBV6-5 to TRBJ2-2; TCRdb indicates TRBD2, and absent DNA this call remains unverified. Germline V gene data show CDR1 as MNHEY and CDR2 as SVGAGI. The CDR3 extends over 14 amino acids. CDR3 region: CASSYSKRAGELFF.